This T cell receptor (beta chain) was profiled in a study of shared clonotypes between healthy human individuals. Background on the study: Researchers drew samples from two women and three men aged 18 to 49.

Generated by immunoSEQ multiplex PCR, the TCRdb table keeps only in-frame clones and is missing some. The sample has a few million clones, 95% seen once. CD4+ cell separation produced CD45RA+ naive and CD45RA-negative memory subsets. Germline CDR1 reads SGHAT; CDR2 reads FQNNGV. Germline trimming cut 0 bases from V and 6 bases from J; bases unmatched to any gene: 13. CDR3 length equals 17 residues. The sequence was collected from a young man in good health. The gene calls are TRBV11-2 and TRBJ2-5; 7 nucleotides agree with TRBD2. Sequencing used naive CD4+ T cells sorted from blood. The subset here: CD45RA+ positively selected. CDR3 coding DNA: TGTGCCAGCAGCTTAGACAGGGCCACTAGCGAGCGCCAGACCCAGTACTTC. Its translation is CASSLDRATSERQTQYF.